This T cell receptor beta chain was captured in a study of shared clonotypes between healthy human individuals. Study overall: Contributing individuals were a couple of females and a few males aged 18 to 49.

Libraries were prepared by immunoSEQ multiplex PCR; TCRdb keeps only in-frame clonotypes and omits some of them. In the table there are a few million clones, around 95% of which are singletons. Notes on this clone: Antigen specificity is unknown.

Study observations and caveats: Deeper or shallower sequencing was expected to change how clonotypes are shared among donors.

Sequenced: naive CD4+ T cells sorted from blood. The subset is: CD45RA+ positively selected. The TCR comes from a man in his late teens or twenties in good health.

The CDR3 protein is CASSLDQRGSNTGELFF. For the CDR3, the DNA is TGTGCCAGCAGCTTGGATCAGCGGGGGTCGAACACCGGGGAGCTGTTTTTT. The J gene is TRBJ2-2, the V gene TRBV5-4, with 8 bases that match TRBD2. The CDR3 sequence is 17 residues long. The V and J ends lost 0 bases and 0 bases, in that order; junction bases with no gene match: 4. Germline lookup yields CDR1 SGHNT and CDR2 YYREEE (reference sequence).